This entry lists 9 T cell receptor beta chains sequenced from one sample in a study of prognosis after radiotherapy for stage I lung cancer. It was by two-round multiplex PCR that TCR beta CDR3 was amplified from genomic DNA. During first-round PCR, primers specific to each TRBV and TRBJ gene were used. TCRdb re-called the multiplex PCR reads through MiXCR, storing one row per CDR3 protein. The sample yields 20,000 to 30,000 distinct CDR3 sequences, approximately 38% seen once. This specimen consisted of PBMCs, obtained before or after stereotactic body radiation therapy (not recorded which). These receptor sequences come from a donor at least 50 years old with non-small cell lung cancer.

About this clonotype: Since a far larger clone is one base different, this is likely a read error. The chain links TRBV6-5 to TRBJ2-7, with a possible D match to TRBD1 (6 bases). CDR3 size: 13 residues. Germline assignment: CDR1 MNHEY and CDR2 SVGAGI. The CDR3 loop is CTSKPQGTVEQYF. DNA for the CDR3: TGTACCAGCAAACCACAGGGTACGGTCGAGCAGTACTTC.

The J gene is TRBJ1-6, the V gene TRBV2; D not certain. Trimming pared 8 bases from V and 8 bases from J, leaving 7 bases between. CDR3 length equals 11 residues. Germline CDR1 reads SNHLY; CDR2 reads FYNNEI. In DNA, the CDR3 is TGTGCCAGCGGCCAGGATTCACCCCTCCACTTT. Its translation: CASGQDSPLHF.

This clonotype has at least ten counts. This rearrangement joins TRBV6-5 to TRBJ1-1; D call uncertain. The V gene's germline CDR1 is MNHEY and CDR2 SVGAGI. V shed 4 bases and J shed 1 base, with 10 bases lying between them. This CDR3 has 14 amino acids. CDR3 sequence: CASSFRRQNTEAFF. In DNA, the CDR3 is TGTGCCAGCAGTTTCCGAAGACAGAACACTGAAGCTTTCTTT.

This clonotype was counted ten times or more. The chain combines TRBV12-3 or TRBV12-4 with TRBJ2-7; 10 bases are shared with TRBD2. The CDR3 runs to 14 residues. Unmatched junction bases numbered 4, after V lost 7 bases and J lost 1 base. The CDR3 DNA is TGTGCCAGCACCACTAGCGGGAATTCCTACGAGCAGTACTTC. Protein: CASTTSGNSYEQYF.

The gene calls are TRBV4-1 and TRBJ1-5; D might be TRBD1 (5 bases). CDR1 and CDR2 from the germline V gene are MGHRA and YSYEKL. V lost 5 bases and J lost 0, with 14 bases in between. The CDR3 sequence is 16 residues long. The CDR3 DNA follows: TGCGCCAGCAGCTCGGGGGGACCTTATAGCAATCAGCCCCAGCATTTT. The encoded protein is CASSSGGPYSNQPQHF.

This clonotype was counted ten times or more. This rearrangement joins TRBV7-2 to TRBJ2-3; perhaps TRBD2 as D (7 bases). The CDR3 spans 16 residues. The germline CDR1 and CDR2 sequences are SGHTA and FQGNSA. V was shortened by 6 bases and J by 3 bases, with 19 bases between the two germline ends. The CDR3 sequence is CASRLEFGGATDTQYF. DNA of the CDR3: TGTGCCAGCAGACTAGAGTTTGGGGGGGCAACAGATACGCAGTATTTT.

As regards this clonotype: Relative to the germline gene, one junction end is altered; a read error may explain this. This sequence joins TRBV18 and TRBJ2-1; D not resolved. This CDR3 region has 14 residues. From germline, CDR1 is KGHSH and CDR2 LQKENI. CDR3: CASSPPSSYNGQFF. DNA for the CDR3: TGTGCCAGCTCACCACCGAGCTCCTACAATGGGCAGTTCTTC.

Ten or more counts support this clonotype. The chain combines TRBV3-1 with TRBJ1-2, with 10 nucleotides matching TRBD1. The germline CDR1 and CDR2 sequences are LGHDT and YNNKEL (reference sequence). V trimming: 5 bases; J trimming: 5 bases; junction bases outside the gene matches: 5. The CDR3 covers 14 residues. CDR3 nucleotide sequence: TGTGCCAGCAGCAGTTGGGGACAGGGGTATGGCTACACCTTC. Protein: CASSSWGQGYGYTF.

On this clonotype itself: A much bigger clone sits one base away, suggesting this may be a read error. The V gene is TRBV9, the J gene TRBJ2-1; TRBD2 matches 11 bases. The CDR3 totals 14 residues. In germline, CDR1 is SGDLS, CDR2 YYNGEE. CDR3 sequence reads: CVSSPLAGGGEQFF. CDR3 nucleotide sequence: TGTGTCAGCAGCCCTCTAGCGGGGGGTGGGGAGCAGTTCTTC.